The sequence of this TCR beta chain was determined in a study of regulatory T cells in long-lasting Graves disease. Study as a whole: Graves' patients diagnosed newly had used antithyroid drugs under 3 months.

Regarding this clonotype: Its antigen is still unknown.

Stated time point: newly diagnosed GD, antithyroid drugs for less than 3 months. Construction of the TCR library relied on RNA isolated from PBMCs. Researchers made TCR beta libraries by using iRepertoire HTBI primers and running Arm-PCR on CDR3 regions. One entry per CDR3 protein results from TCRdb running MiXCR on the multiplex PCR reads. Among a few hundred thousand distinct CDR3 sequences listed, approximately 10% were seen once. V was clipped by 6 bases and J by 1 base, with 7 bases between them. Germline-derived CDR1 and CDR2 are MDHEN and SYDVKM. CDR3 length equals 12 residues. The study's findings and limits: There were preferences for TRBV28, TRBJ1-2 and TRBJ2-5 in persistent disease.

A further study also used this sample, focusing on T cells in Graves' hyperthyroidism and ophthalmopathy. That paper notes: Blood also held most thyroid clonotypes expanded beyond 0.001.

This sequence was found in a woman aged 18-29 years with Graves disease. V gene TRBV28 combines with J gene TRBJ2-7; D remains unclear. Material: peripheral blood mononuclear cells (PBMCs), obtained at new diagnosis, from a patient treated with antithyroid drugs. CDR3 in amino acids: CASRVGSYEQYF. The CDR3 DNA reads as TGTGCCAGCAGAGTCGGTTCCTACGAGCAGTACTTC.